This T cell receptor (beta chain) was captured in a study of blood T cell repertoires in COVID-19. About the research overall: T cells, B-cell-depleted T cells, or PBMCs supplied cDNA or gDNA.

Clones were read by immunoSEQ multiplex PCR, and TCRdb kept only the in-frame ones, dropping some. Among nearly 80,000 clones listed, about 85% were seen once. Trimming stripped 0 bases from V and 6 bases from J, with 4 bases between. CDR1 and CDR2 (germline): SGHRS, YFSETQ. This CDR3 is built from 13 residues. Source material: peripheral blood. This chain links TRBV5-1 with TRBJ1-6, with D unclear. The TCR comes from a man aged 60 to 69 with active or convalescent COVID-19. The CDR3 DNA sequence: TGCGCCAGCAGCTTGGGTCTTAATTCACCCCTCCACTTT. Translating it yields CASSLGLNSPLHF.